This is a list of T cell receptor beta chains from one sample in a study of CD8+ T cells in alopecia areata. Produced via immunoSEQ multiplex PCR; TCRdb's table is partial and in-frame only. The sample lists 150,000 to 200,000 clones; approximately 56% were seen once. The sequences come from CD4+ T cells sorted from blood, collected at week 0. The receptors were gathered from a human donor with alopecia areata. The CDR3 runs from the conserved cysteine through the conserved F or W. Each record gives: J gene, D gene, V gene, clone size, CDR3 DNA, CDR3 protein. D genes are given only for firm matches. A clone size is listed for some rows: how often the clone was seen (once, few, many), or a class if it is expanded.

j_gene: TRBJ1-5; d_gene: TRBD1; v_gene: TRBV19; abundance: few; CDR3nt: TGTGCCAGTAGCCCGGGACAGGGGTGGAATCAGCCCCAGCATTTT; CDR3aa: CASSPGQGWNQPQHF
j_gene: TRBJ1-1; d_gene: .; v_gene: TRBV5-1; abundance: .; CDR3nt: TGCGCCAGCAGCGCAGGGTCGGGCACTGAAGCTTTCTTT; CDR3aa: CASSAGSGTEAFF
j_gene: TRBJ2-5; d_gene: .; v_gene: TRBV15; abundance: .; CDR3nt: TGTGCCACCAGCAGAGGAGGGCTTTTGGAGACCCAGTACTTC; CDR3aa: CATSRGGLLETQYF
j_gene: TRBJ2-3; d_gene: TRBD1; v_gene: TRBV10-3; abundance: .; CDR3nt: TGTGCCATACGACAGGGGCGCACAGATACGCAGTATTTT; CDR3aa: CAIRQGRTDTQYF
j_gene: TRBJ1-4; d_gene: .; v_gene: TRBV29-1; abundance: few; CDR3nt: TGCAGCGCCACCCGGGACACTGAAAAACTGTTTTTT; CDR3aa: CSATRDTEKLFF
j_gene: TRBJ2-3; d_gene: TRBD2; v_gene: TRBV7-2; abundance: .; CDR3nt: TGTGCCAGCAGCCCTAAGGGAGGGCCAGGGGATACGCAGTATTTT; CDR3aa: CASSPKGGPGDTQYF
j_gene: TRBJ2-1; d_gene: TRBD1; v_gene: TRBV12-5; abundance: few; CDR3nt: TGTGCTAGTGGCCCCGGGACAGGCGACAATGAGCAGTTCTTC; CDR3aa: CASGPGTGDNEQFF
j_gene: TRBJ2-7; d_gene: TRBD1; v_gene: TRBV4-1; abundance: .; CDR3nt: TGCGCCAGCAGCCTACAGGACAGGGGACCCTACGAGCAGTACTTC; CDR3aa: CASSLQDRGPYEQYF
j_gene: TRBJ2-7; d_gene: .; v_gene: TRBV5-1; abundance: .; CDR3nt: TGCGCCAGCAGCAAAGTGGACAGTATCGACGAGCAGTACTTC; CDR3aa: CASSKVDSIDEQYF
j_gene: TRBJ2-5; d_gene: TRBD1; v_gene: TRBV29-1; abundance: .; CDR3nt: TGCAGCGTCCTGGGACAGGGTCAAGAGACCCAGTACTTC; CDR3aa: CSVLGQGQETQYF
j_gene: TRBJ1-5; d_gene: .; v_gene: TRBV7-9; abundance: once; CDR3nt: TGTGCCAGCAGCTTCAGGTCACAGGGCCGGCAGCCCCAGCATTTT; CDR3aa: CASSFRSQGRQPQHF
j_gene: TRBJ2-7; d_gene: .; v_gene: TRBV6-1; abundance: .; CDR3nt: TGTGCCAGCAGCGACGGTATTCCCTACGAGCAGTACTTC; CDR3aa: CASSDGIPYEQYF
j_gene: TRBJ2-5; d_gene: TRBD1; v_gene: TRBV30; abundance: .; CDR3nt: TGTGCCTGGAGTGCCCTGACAGGGGGCAGAGAGACCCAGTACTTC; CDR3aa: CAWSALTGGRETQYF
j_gene: TRBJ1-2; d_gene: .; v_gene: TRBV29-1; abundance: .; CDR3nt: TGCAGCGTTGAGATTCCGATAAACTATGGCTACACCTTC; CDR3aa: CSVEIPINYGYTF
j_gene: TRBJ1-5; d_gene: .; v_gene: TRBV21-1; abundance: .; CDR3nt: TGTGCCAGCAGCAATATGGCCCATGTTCAGCCCCAGCATTTT; CDR3aa: CASSNMAHVQPQHF
j_gene: TRBJ2-2; d_gene: .; v_gene: TRBV29-1; abundance: .; CDR3nt: TGCAGCACCAGGATAGGGCTGAACACCGGGGAGCTGTTTTTT; CDR3aa: CSTRIGLNTGELFF
j_gene: TRBJ2-7; d_gene: TRBD1; v_gene: TRBV30; abundance: .; CDR3nt: TGTGCCTGGAGAGAGTACGGACAGGGGAGCTCCTACGAGCAGTACTTC; CDR3aa: CAWREYGQGSSYEQYF
j_gene: TRBJ2-7; d_gene: .; v_gene: TRBV13; abundance: .; CDR3nt: TGTGCCAGCAGCCTCCAGGGGTTCGAGCAGTACTTC; CDR3aa: CASSLQGFEQYF
j_gene: TRBJ2-5; d_gene: TRBD1; v_gene: TRBV29-1; abundance: .; CDR3nt: TGCAGCGTTGTCGGGGGGACAGGGGGCGCGAAGACCCAGTACTTC; CDR3aa: CSVVGGTGGAKTQYF
j_gene: TRBJ1-6; d_gene: TRBD1; v_gene: TRBV30; abundance: .; CDR3nt: TGTGCCTGGAGTACAGGGGGCGGCGATTCACCCCTCCACTTT; CDR3aa: CAWSTGGGDSPLHF
j_gene: TRBJ2-3; d_gene: .; v_gene: TRBV7-2; abundance: .; CDR3nt: TGTGCCAGCAGCTTAGATGGTGGGGACACAGATACGCAGTATTTT; CDR3aa: CASSLDGGDTDTQYF
j_gene: TRBJ2-5; d_gene: TRBD2; v_gene: TRBV30; abundance: .; CDR3nt: TGTGCCTGGAGTGCGGTCCTAGCGGGGTCCGAGACCCAGTACTTC; CDR3aa: CAWSAVLAGSETQYF
j_gene: TRBJ2-2; d_gene: .; v_gene: TRBV4-2; abundance: .; CDR3nt: TGTGCCAGCAGCCAAGAATTCAGGGGATCCACCGGGGAGCTGTTTTTT; CDR3aa: CASSQEFRGSTGELFF
j_gene: TRBJ1-4; d_gene: .; v_gene: TRBV15; abundance: .; CDR3nt: TGTGCCACCAGCCCCACTCCCAGGGTTGTGACTAATGAAAAACTGTTTTTT; CDR3aa: CATSPTPRVVTNEKLFF
j_gene: TRBJ1-2; d_gene: .; v_gene: TRBV27; abundance: once; CDR3nt: TGTGCCAGCAGTTCACAGGACAAGGGTATCACCTTC; CDR3aa: CASSSQDKGITF
j_gene: TRBJ2-7; d_gene: .; v_gene: TRBV29-1; abundance: few; CDR3nt: TGCAGCGTTGTCCGGGGTGGTTCGAGGGAGCAGTACTTC; CDR3aa: CSVVRGGSREQYF
j_gene: TRBJ1-1; d_gene: TRBD1; v_gene: TRBV27; abundance: .; CDR3nt: TGTGCCAGCAGTACCCTCCAGGGGGAAGAAGCTTTCTTT; CDR3aa: CASSTLQGEEAFF
j_gene: TRBJ2-7; d_gene: .; v_gene: TRBV29-1; abundance: once; CDR3nt: TGCAGCGTTGTGGTTTCGCTTGCCGGGGGGCCAACCTACGAGCAGTACTTC; CDR3aa: CSVVVSLAGGPTYEQYF
j_gene: TRBJ2-3; d_gene: .; v_gene: TRBV18; abundance: .; CDR3nt: TGTGCCAGCTCACCATTGGAACGCGGGGATACGCAGTATTTT; CDR3aa: CASSPLERGDTQYF
j_gene: TRBJ2-2; d_gene: .; v_gene: TRBV5-1; abundance: few; CDR3nt: TGCGCCAGCAGCTTCAGTCAGGGCGGCACCGGGGAGCTGTTTTTT; CDR3aa: CASSFSQGGTGELFF
j_gene: TRBJ1-5; d_gene: TRBD1; v_gene: TRBV30; abundance: few; CDR3nt: TGTGCCTGGAACGCAGGGGGAGGCAATCAGCCCCAGCATTTT; CDR3aa: CAWNAGGGNQPQHF
j_gene: TRBJ1-1; d_gene: .; v_gene: TRBV18; abundance: .; CDR3nt: TGTGCCAGCTCACCCGGAAGTATGCGTGTGAGCGCTGAAGCTTTCTTT; CDR3aa: CASSPGSMRVSAEAFF
j_gene: TRBJ1-1; d_gene: .; v_gene: TRBV30; abundance: .; CDR3nt: TGTGCCTGGAGTGTATTGCGGGAAAACACTGAAGCTTTCTTT; CDR3aa: CAWSVLRENTEAFF
j_gene: TRBJ1-5; d_gene: .; v_gene: TRBV1; abundance: once; CDR3nt: TGCACCAGCAGCCAAGATGATAAGGGTTCTCAGCCCCAGCATTTT; CDR3aa: CTSSQDDKGSQPQHF
j_gene: TRBJ2-1; d_gene: TRBD2; v_gene: TRBV6-5; abundance: .; CDR3nt: TGTGCCAGCAGTCTGACTAGCGGGGCCAAGCAGTTCTTC; CDR3aa: CASSLTSGAKQFF
j_gene: TRBJ2-1; d_gene: TRBD1; v_gene: TRBV6-6; abundance: .; CDR3nt: TGTGCCAGCACCCGGACAGGTTACAATGAGCAGTTCTTC; CDR3aa: CASTRTGYNEQFF
j_gene: TRBJ2-5; d_gene: .; v_gene: TRBV30; abundance: .; CDR3nt: TGTGCCTGGTCAGCTAGCACTGAGACCCAGTACTTC; CDR3aa: CAWSASTETQYF
j_gene: TRBJ2-7; d_gene: TRBD1; v_gene: TRBV30; abundance: many; CDR3nt: TGTGCCTGGCACCGGGACAGACCCTACGAGCAGTACTTC; CDR3aa: CAWHRDRPYEQYF
j_gene: TRBJ2-7; d_gene: .; v_gene: TRBV5-1; abundance: once; CDR3nt: TGCGCCAGCAGCTTGGCCTACCTCCCCTCGCACGAGCAGTACTTC; CDR3aa: CASSLAYLPSHEQYF
j_gene: TRBJ1-2; d_gene: .; v_gene: TRBV20-1; abundance: .; CDR3nt: TGCAGTGCTAGGGCGGCGGGTGGCTACACCTTC; CDR3aa: CSARAAGGYTF
j_gene: TRBJ2-7; d_gene: TRBD1; v_gene: TRBV19; abundance: .; CDR3nt: TGTGCCAGTAGTATCCGCCCGGACAGGGGCAACGAGCAGTACTTC; CDR3aa: CASSIRPDRGNEQYF
j_gene: TRBJ2-7; d_gene: .; v_gene: TRBV7-9; abundance: once; CDR3nt: TGTGCCAGCAGCTTACCGACAGTGGGCGAGCAGTACTTC; CDR3aa: CASSLPTVGEQYF
j_gene: TRBJ1-2; d_gene: TRBD1; v_gene: TRBV30; abundance: .; CDR3nt: TGTGCCTGGAGTCCAGGGCAGGGGGCTCGGTATGGCTACACCTTC; CDR3aa: CAWSPGQGARYGYTF
j_gene: TRBJ1-2; d_gene: TRBD1; v_gene: TRBV29-1; abundance: .; CDR3nt: TGCAGCGCCTGGACAGGGAGCGGCTACACCTTC; CDR3aa: CSAWTGSGYTF
j_gene: TRBJ1-5; d_gene: .; v_gene: TRBV10-3; abundance: many; CDR3nt: TGTGCCATCAGCGGACAGTTAAATAGCAATCAGCCCCAGCATTTT; CDR3aa: CAISGQLNSNQPQHF
j_gene: TRBJ2-7; d_gene: .; v_gene: TRBV28; abundance: .; CDR3nt: TGTGCCAGCAGTTTTCCCTCGGGCTGGAAGCAGTACTTC; CDR3aa: CASSFPSGWKQYF
j_gene: TRBJ1-2; d_gene: .; v_gene: TRBV11-2; abundance: .; CDR3nt: TGTGCCAGCAGCTTAATCGGAGCTAGGGGGAGAACGGGAGGCTACACCTTC; CDR3aa: CASSLIGARGRTGGYTF
j_gene: TRBJ1-3; d_gene: .; v_gene: TRBV29-1; abundance: .; CDR3nt: TGCAGCGTTGAGGGTGGCGCCTCTGGAAACACCATATATTTT; CDR3aa: CSVEGGASGNTIYF
j_gene: TRBJ1-4; d_gene: TRBD1; v_gene: TRBV4-2; abundance: .; CDR3nt: TGTGCCAGCAGTCTAGAACGGGACAGCGGTAGGGAGTGGGTTTTT; CDR3aa: CASSLERDSGREWVF
j_gene: TRBJ1-5; d_gene: TRBD1; v_gene: TRBV4-1; abundance: .; CDR3nt: TGCGCCAGCAGCCCATCGGGACAGACAAATCAGCCCCAGCATTTT; CDR3aa: CASSPSGQTNQPQHF
j_gene: TRBJ2-6; d_gene: .; v_gene: TRBV18; abundance: .; CDR3nt: TGTGCCAGCTCTCCACTTTCTGGGGCCAACGTCCTGACTTTC; CDR3aa: CASSPLSGANVLTF